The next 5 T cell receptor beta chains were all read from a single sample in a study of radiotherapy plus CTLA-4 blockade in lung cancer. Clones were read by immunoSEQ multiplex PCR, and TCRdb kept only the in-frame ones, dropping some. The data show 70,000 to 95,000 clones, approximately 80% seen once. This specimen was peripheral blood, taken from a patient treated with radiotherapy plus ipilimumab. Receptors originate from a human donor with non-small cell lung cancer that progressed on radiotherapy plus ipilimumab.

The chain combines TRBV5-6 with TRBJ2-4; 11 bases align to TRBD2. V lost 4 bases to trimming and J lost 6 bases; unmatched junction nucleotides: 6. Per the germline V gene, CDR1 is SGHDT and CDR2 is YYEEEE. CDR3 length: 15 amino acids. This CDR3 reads CASSQRLAGRNIQYF. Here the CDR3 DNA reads TGTGCCAGCAGCCAAAGACTAGCGGGGAGAAACATTCAGTACTTC. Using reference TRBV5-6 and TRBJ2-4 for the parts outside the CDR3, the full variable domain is DAGVTQSPTHLIKTRGQQVTLRCSPKSGHDTVSWYQQALGQGPQFIFQYYEEEERQRGNFPDRFSGHQFPNYSSELNVNALLLGDSALYLCASSQRLAGRNIQYFGAGTRLSVL.

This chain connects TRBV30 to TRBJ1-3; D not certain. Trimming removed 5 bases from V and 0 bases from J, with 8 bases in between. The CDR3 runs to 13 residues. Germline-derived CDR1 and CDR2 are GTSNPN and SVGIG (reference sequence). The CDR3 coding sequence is TGTGCCTGGTATATTCACTCTGGAAACACCATATATTTT. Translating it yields CAWYIHSGNTIYF.

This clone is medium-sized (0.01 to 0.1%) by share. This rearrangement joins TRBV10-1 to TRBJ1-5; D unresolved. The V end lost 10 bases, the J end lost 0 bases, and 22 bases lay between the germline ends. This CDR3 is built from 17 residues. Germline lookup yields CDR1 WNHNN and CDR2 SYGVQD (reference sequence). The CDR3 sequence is CATAPHRSVNSNQPQHF. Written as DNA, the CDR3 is TGCGCCACAGCCCCCCACCGCAGCGTCAATAGCAATCAGCCCCAGCATTTT.

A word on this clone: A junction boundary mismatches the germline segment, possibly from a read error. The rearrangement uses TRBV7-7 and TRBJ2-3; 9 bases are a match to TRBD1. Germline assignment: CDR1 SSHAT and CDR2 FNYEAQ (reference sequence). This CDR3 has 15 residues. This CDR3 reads CASSSGQGFADTQYF. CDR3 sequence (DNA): TGTGCTAGCAGCTCTGGACAGGGGTTCGCTGATACGCAGTATTTT.

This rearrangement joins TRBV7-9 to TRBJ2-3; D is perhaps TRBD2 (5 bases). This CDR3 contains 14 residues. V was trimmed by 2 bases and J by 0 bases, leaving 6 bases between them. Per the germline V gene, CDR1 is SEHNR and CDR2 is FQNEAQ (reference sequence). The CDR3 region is CASSLTSSTDTQYF. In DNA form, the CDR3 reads TGTGCCAGCAGCTTAACTAGTAGCACAGATACGCAGTATTTT. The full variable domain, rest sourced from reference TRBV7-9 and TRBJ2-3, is DTGVSQNPRHKITKRGQNVTFRCDPISEHNRLYWYRQTLGQGPEFLTYFQNEAQLEKSRLLSDRFSAERPKGSFSTLEIQRTEQGDSAMYLCASSLTSSTDTQYFGPGTRLTVL.